This T cell receptor beta chain was captured by sequencing in a study of human T cells and chemical hapten exposure. Study details: The variation in per-sample TCR yields arose mainly from small differences in pooled library volumes. Study-wide findings and caveats: Among TCRs, those above 1 in 1000 frequency were unaffected by DPC sensitization.

As the library was built, unique molecular identifiers were attached to individual cDNA molecules. In the source study's methods: TCRs per sample had a median of around 100,000 and ranged from about 20,000 to 700,000. TCRdb ran MiXCR on the RACE reads and lists one entry per CDR3 protein. The V and J calls shown here were made by TCRdb, not taken from the authors' results. The table has about 45,000 distinct CDR3 sequences, roughly 4.5% seen once. Sample time point: healthy volunteer bleed at 2 weeks. Unfractionated whole blood was the source from which total RNA was extracted. V gave up 4 bases and J gave up 8 bases, with 15 bases separating them. Per germline, CDR1 MNHEY and CDR2 SVGAGI. This CDR3 is built from 14 residues. On this clonotype itself: Antigen: not known.

The sequence was obtained from a human donor in good health. Some clones in this sample may be carry-over from other donors' samples. Material for sequencing was whole blood. The V gene is TRBV6-5, the J gene TRBJ2-1, with D maybe TRBD2 (6 bases). The CDR3: CASSWRGSGDEQFF. CDR3 coding DNA: TGTGCCAGCAGTTGGCGGGGATCCGGGGATGAGCAGTTCTTC.